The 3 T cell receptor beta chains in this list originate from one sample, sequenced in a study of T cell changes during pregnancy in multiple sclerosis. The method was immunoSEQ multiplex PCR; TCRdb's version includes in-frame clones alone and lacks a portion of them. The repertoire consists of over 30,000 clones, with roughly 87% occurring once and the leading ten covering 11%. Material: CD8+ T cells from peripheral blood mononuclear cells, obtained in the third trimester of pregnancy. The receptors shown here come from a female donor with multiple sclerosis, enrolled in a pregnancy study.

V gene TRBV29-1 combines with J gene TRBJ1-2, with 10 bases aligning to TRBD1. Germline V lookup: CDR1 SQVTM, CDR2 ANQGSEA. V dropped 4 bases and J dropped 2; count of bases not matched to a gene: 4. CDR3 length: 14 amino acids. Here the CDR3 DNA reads TGCAGCGTTGTAGGGACAGGGGCCAACTATGGCTACACCTTC. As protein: CSVVGTGANYGYTF.

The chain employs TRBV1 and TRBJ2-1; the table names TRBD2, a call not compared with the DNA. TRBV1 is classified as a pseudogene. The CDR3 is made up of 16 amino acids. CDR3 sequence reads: CTSSQRVGEAYNEQFF. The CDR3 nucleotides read TGCACCAGCAGCCAAAGAGTAGGGGAGGCCTACAATGAGCAGTTCTTC.

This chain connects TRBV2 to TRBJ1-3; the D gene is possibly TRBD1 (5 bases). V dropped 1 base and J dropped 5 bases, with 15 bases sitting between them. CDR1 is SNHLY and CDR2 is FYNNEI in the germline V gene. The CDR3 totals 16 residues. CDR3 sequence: CASSEEVQGTRNTIYF. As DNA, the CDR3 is TGTGCCAGCAGTGAAGAGGTCCAGGGAACTCGAAACACCATATATTTT.